The clone carrying this T cell receptor (beta chain) was counted ten times or more. Its antigen is currently unknown. From the RT-PCR reads, TCRdb called clonotypes with MiXCR, one entry per CDR3 protein. The sample holds a few hundred thousand distinct CDR3 sequences; 12% to 15% are singletons and the top ten take roughly 11%. This specimen comes from a study of response to subunit inactivated influenza vaccine. Study observations and caveats: The authors suggested that few new T cells are recruited per seasonal influenza vaccination.

The TCR was taken from a man between 45 and 60 years old who received an inactivated influenza vaccine. Sequenced material: PBMCs from blood, taken 11 to 12 days after vaccination.

The CDR3 here is CASGGEDNEQFF. The CDR3 DNA sequence: TGTGCCTCGGGGGGAGAAGACAATGAGCAGTTCTTC. J is TRBJ2-1 and V is TRBV10-3; 7 bases line up with TRBD2. CDR3 size: 12 residues. Germline V gene data show CDR1 as ENHRY and CDR2 as SYGVKD. The V segment lost 11 bases and the J segment 5 bases; nucleotides outside the gene matches: 6.